The TCR beta chain described here comes from a study of shared clonotypes between healthy human individuals. Study results and limitations: As a rule, naive subsets had a larger estimated richness than memory subsets.

Comment on this clone: The antigen remains unidentified. The same CDR3 arises from other DNA sequences in this sample as well.

Original handling: Junction-only sequences without quality scores came from ImmunoSEQ, so filtering differed. Measured with immunoSEQ multiplex PCR; TCRdb has only the in-frame clones, and not every one. The V and J calls and the clone size are those of that table, but D and trimming were determined from the DNA. The sample lists about 1 million clones; around three quarters were seen once. Germline V gene lookup returns CDR1 SGHTA and CDR2 FQGNSA. V was shortened by 0 bases and J by 3 bases, with 10 bases between the two germline ends. This CDR3 has 15 residues. Specimen: memory CD4+ T cells from PBMCs. As to subset: CD45RA-negative fraction. The rearrangement links TRBV7-2 to TRBJ2-3; the D gene is possibly TRBD2 (5 bases). This clonotype was obtained from a man between 18 and 35 years old in good health. Some clones in this sample may be carry-over from other donors' samples. CDR3 sequence reads: CASSLARPGTDTQYF. The CDR3 DNA reads TGTGCCAGCAGCTTAGCAAGGCCGGGAACAGATACGCAGTATTTT.